Each of the 32 T cell receptor beta chains below was sequenced from the same sample in a study of chemoradiotherapy in HPV16-positive cancers (dated by TCRdb to the early 2020s). Libraries were constructed by the immunoSEQ multiplex PCR assay. Here the immuneACCESS table is served through TCRdb, limited to in-frame sequences with V and J called. Missing clones are a known gap in these copies; in checked studies unresolved V genes cover under half, and the rest lacks a known reason. This sample lists fewer than 40,000 clones; around 89% were detected once. Jointly, the top ten make up under 5.5% of the sample. This material consisted of blood, taken from a patient who underwent chemoradiotherapy. The receptors stem from a human donor with HPV-associated anogenital cancer.

V usage is TRBV4-1 and J usage is TRBJ2-1; 8 bases fit TRBD1. Germline V lookup: CDR1 MGHRA, CDR2 YSYEKL. The ends lost 2 bases at V and 1 base at J; junction bases unmatched: 10. This CDR3 spans 18 amino acids. CDR3: CASSQRLDGTGSYNEQFF. CDR3 DNA sequence: TGCGCCAGCAGCCAAAGGTTAGACGGGACAGGTTCCTACAATGAGCAGTTCTTC.

V and J are TRBV30 and TRBJ1-1; weak D call: TRBD1 (5 bases). V gave up 0 bases and J gave up 5 bases, with 13 bases separating them. The germline V gene encodes CDR1 GTSNPN and CDR2 SVGIG (reference sequence). The CDR3 contains 14 residues. This CDR3 reads CAWSVLQGSTEAFF. DNA for the CDR3: TGTGCCTGGAGTGTACTGCAGGGATCAACTGAAGCTTTCTTT.

Remarks on this clone: The identical CDR3 is also encoded by other nucleotide sequences in the sample. The chain carries TRBV11-2 and TRBJ2-1; D ambiguous. Trimming removed 0 bases from V and 6 bases from J, with 3 bases in between. This CDR3 is built from 12 residues. Germline V gene sequence: CDR1 SGHAT, CDR2 FQNNGV. This CDR3 reads CASSLERNEQFF. The CDR3 DNA follows: TGTGCCAGCAGCTTAGAGCGCAATGAGCAGTTCTTC.

This clone was counted a single time. V gene TRBV4-1 combines with J gene TRBJ2-1; D unclear. The CDR3 consists of 14 residues. CDR1 MGHRA and CDR2 YSYEKL come from the germline V gene. Trimming cost V 4 bases and J 9 bases, with 16 bases left between them. The CDR3 coding sequence is TGCGCCAGCAGCCGAGGAGAGGAGTTTTCTGAGCAGTTCTTC. It codes for CASSRGEEFSEQFF.

The rearrangement links TRBV10-3 to TRBJ2-1, with a possible D match to TRBD2 (6 bases). V was pared by 8 bases and J by 1 base, with 18 bases between. This CDR3 is 16 amino acids long. Per the germline V gene, CDR1 is ENHRY and CDR2 is SYGVKD. CDR3 region: CAILRRGAQSYNEQFF. CDR3 nucleotides: TGTGCCATCCTCCGACGCGGGGCCCAATCCTACAATGAGCAGTTCTTC.

J is TRBJ2-3 and V is TRBV14; TRBD1 agrees at 7 bases. Germline assignment: CDR1 SGHDN and CDR2 FVKESK. J was trimmed by 6 bases and V by 5 bases; bases with no gene match: 5. The CDR3 spans 13 residues. The CDR3 bases are TGTGCCAGCAGCTCACTACAGGGGGATACGCAGTATTTT. As protein: CASSSLQGDTQYF.

The chain is built from TRBV18 and TRBJ2-4; 10 nucleotides line up with TRBD2. This CDR3 contains 16 residues. From germline, CDR1 is KGHSH and CDR2 LQKENI. Trimming at V came to 0 bases and at J to 1 base, leaving 0 bases not matched to a gene. The CDR3: CASSPPGLAAKNIQYF. The CDR3 nucleotides are TGTGCCAGCTCACCACCGGGACTAGCGGCCAAAAACATTCAGTACTTC.

This clone was counted a single time. The same CDR3 arises from other DNA sequences in this sample as well. V and J are TRBV30 and TRBJ1-2, with D maybe TRBD1 (5 bases). The CDR3 length is 12 residues. V was cut by 2 bases and J by 8 bases, with 12 bases left in between. The germline V gene encodes CDR1 GTSNPN and CDR2 SVGIG (reference sequence). For the CDR3, the DNA is TGTGCCTGGAGTCGACAGTCGGGGGGCTACACCTTC. It yields the protein CAWSRQSGGYTF.

This clone was picked up one time. The rearrangement links TRBV7-2 to TRBJ1-2; D may be TRBD1 (5 bases). This CDR3 is 15 amino acids long. Trimming removed 7 bases at V and 6 bases at J, with 21 bases between. Looked up from germline, CDR1 is SGHTA and CDR2 is FQGNSA. The chain's CDR3 is CASIEGGQDLNGYTF. As DNA, the CDR3 is TGTGCCAGCATCGAGGGTGGACAAGATTTAAATGGCTACACCTTC.

V is TRBV30 and J is TRBJ1-1; D not resolved. The germline V and J ends were trimmed by 5 bases and 3 bases, with 19 bases remaining between them. Germline V gene data show CDR1 as GTSNPN and CDR2 as SVGIG (reference sequence). The CDR3 extends over 15 amino acids. CDR3 in amino acids: CAWVQVYLGYTEAFF. The CDR3 nucleotides are TGTGCCTGGGTGCAGGTATACCTTGGATACACTGAAGCTTTCTTT.

The CDR3 spells CASSLGGGSYNEQFF. DNA for the CDR3: TGTGCCAGCAGCTTAGGGGGCGGGAGCTACAATGAGCAGTTCTTC. The genes are TRBV11-2 and TRBJ2-1; 7 nucleotides align to TRBD2. Germline V gene data show CDR1 as SGHAT and CDR2 as FQNNGV. The CDR3 covers 15 residues. With 1 base clipped from V and 3 bases from J, the junction kept 3 bases outside the gene matches.

This clone was counted between two and nine times. The rearrangement uses TRBV7-2 and TRBJ1-6, with D possibly TRBD1 on 6 matching bases. Trimming removed 1 base from V and 7 bases from J, with 11 bases in between. Germline V gives CDR1 SGHTA, CDR2 FQGNSA. The CDR3 has 15 residues. The CDR3 protein is CASSLVIGGNSPLHF. Written as DNA, the CDR3 is TGTGCCAGCAGCTTAGTTATAGGGGGGAATTCACCCCTCCACTTT.

CDR3 sequence: CASSYSTANTGELFF. The CDR3 bases are TGTGCCAGCAGTTACTCGACAGCGAACACCGGGGAGCTGTTTTTT. This chain joins TRBV6-6 and TRBJ2-2; D is perhaps TRBD1 (5 bases). The CDR3 covers 15 residues. Germline assignment: CDR1 MNHNY and CDR2 SVGAGI (reference sequence). Trimming removed 0 bases from V and 0 bases from J, with 5 bases in between.

This rearrangement joins TRBV2 to TRBJ2-5; the D gene is possibly TRBD2 (5 bases). The CDR3 is made up of 14 amino acids. The germline gives CDR1 SNHLY, CDR2 FYNNEI. With 2 bases removed from V and 1 base from J, the gap between germline ends came to 8 bases. This chain's CDR3 is CASSEREIQETQYF. The CDR3 bases are TGTGCCAGCAGTGAAAGGGAGATCCAAGAGACCCAGTACTTC.

This chain joins TRBV4-1 and TRBJ2-1; D may be TRBD2 (5 bases). The V end lost 4 bases, the J end lost 2 bases, and 15 bases lay between the germline ends. The germline gives CDR1 MGHRA, CDR2 YSYEKL. The CDR3 extends over 16 amino acids. The CDR3 DNA is TGCGCCAGCAGCCCCTCAGGACTCCACGCCTACAATGAGCAGTTCTTC. Its protein is CASSPSGLHAYNEQFF.

This chain uses TRBV12-5 with TRBJ2-2, with 7 positions matching TRBD1. Germline CDR1 LGHNT, CDR2 FRNRAP. CDR3 length: 17 residues. J gave up 8 bases and V 2 bases, and 14 bases lay outside the gene matches. Here the CDR3 reads CASGLRATGVIGGELFF. As DNA, the CDR3 is TGTGCTAGTGGTTTGAGAGCTACAGGGGTGATAGGTGGGGAGCTGTTTTTT.

The chain joins TRBV18 to TRBJ2-5; D unclear. CDR1 KGHSH and CDR2 LQKENI come from the germline V gene. V lost 6 bases and J lost 2, with 7 bases in between. CDR3 length equals 12 residues. The CDR3 coding sequence is TGTGCCAGCTCGACAAATCAAGAGACCCAGTACTTC. This gives the protein CASSTNQETQYF.

This rearrangement joins TRBV27 to TRBJ1-2; 9 bases map to TRBD1. The V gene's germline CDR1 is MNHEY and CDR2 SMNVEV (reference sequence). J lost 4 bases, V lost 5 bases, and 2 bases had no gene match. This CDR3 has 13 amino acids. The CDR3, as DNA: TGTGCCAGCAGTACGACAGGGGGCTATGGCTACACCTTC. Translating it yields CASSTTGGYGYTF.

The rearrangement links TRBV7-9 to TRBJ1-2; D remains ambiguous. Germline V gene sequence: CDR1 SEHNR, CDR2 FQNEAQ (reference sequence). Trimming left V 4 bases short and J 8 bases short, with 20 bases between. The CDR3 spans 15 residues. As DNA, the CDR3 is TGTGCCAGCAGCTCGATCCGTTCAGACCTCAAGGGCTACACCTTC. Residues: CASSSIRSDLKGYTF.

This clone came up once. The chain carries TRBV15 and TRBJ1-3; D is undetermined. V shed 1 base and J shed 2 bases, with 9 bases lying between them. Germline V gene data show CDR1 as LNHNV and CDR2 as YYDKDF (reference sequence). The CDR3 extends over 15 amino acids. The CDR3 sequence is CATSRGETTGNTIYF. Here the CDR3 DNA reads TGTGCCACCAGCAGAGGGGAGACAACTGGAAACACCATATATTTT.

The chain employs TRBV10-3 and TRBJ1-5; D gene ambiguous. Trimming removed 0 bases from V and 2 bases from J, with 5 bases in between. Looked up from germline, CDR1 is ENHRY and CDR2 is SYGVKD. The CDR3 totals 14 residues. The CDR3 coding sequence is TGTGCCATCAGTGAGTCTCTCGGCAATCAGCCCCAGCATTTT. Translation gives CAISESLGNQPQHF.

Here the CDR3 reads CASSRSESRDGKLFF. The CDR3 nucleotides are TGTGCCAGCAGTCGATCGGAGAGTCGGGACGGAAAACTGTTTTTT. The rearrangement uses TRBV6-6 and TRBJ1-4; D may be TRBD1 (5 bases). V was pared by 5 bases and J by 10 bases, with 20 bases between. The germline V gene encodes CDR1 MNHNY and CDR2 SVGAGI (reference sequence). CDR3 size: 15 residues.

Regarding this clone: Other DNA sequences from this sample encode an identical CDR3 as well. This rearrangement joins TRBV7-9 to TRBJ1-2; D gene ambiguous. The V gene's germline CDR1 is SEHNR and CDR2 FQNEAQ (reference sequence). The CDR3 spans 15 residues. With 3 bases removed from V and 6 bases from J, the gap between germline ends came to 17 bases. The CDR3 here is CASSLTPTKGHGYTF. CDR3 DNA: TGTGCCAGCAGCTTGACCCCAACGAAAGGACATGGCTACACCTTC.

The chain's CDR3 is CASSLAGLSTDTQYF. The CDR3 bases are TGCGCCAGCAGCTTAGCGGGGTTATCCACAGATACGCAGTATTTT. The chain uses TRBV5-1 and TRBJ2-3; TRBD2 matches 7 bases. Germline V gene sequence: CDR1 SGHRS, CDR2 YFSETQ. The junction had 5 bases not matched to a gene; V was cut back by 2 bases and J by 2 bases. The CDR3 contains 15 residues.

The chain employs TRBV6-6 and TRBJ1-1; 7 bases map to TRBD1. The CDR3 runs to 14 residues. CDR1 is MNHNY, CDR2 SVGAGI, per germline (reference sequence). Trimming cost V 5 bases and J 4 bases; bases outside gene matches: 7. The CDR3 here is CASSPSGGGTEAFF. In nucleotides, the CDR3 is TGTGCCAGCAGTCCCTCAGGGGGAGGCACTGAAGCTTTCTTT.

The CDR3 loop is CASTETYEQYF. CDR3 coding DNA: TGTGCCAGCACCGAGACCTACGAGCAGTACTTC. The chain employs TRBV6-1 and TRBJ2-7; D unclear. Trimming removed 7 bases from V and 2 bases from J, with 6 bases in between. Looked up from germline, CDR1 is MNHNS and CDR2 is SASEGT. The CDR3 sequence is 11 residues long.

The chain has TRBV6-1 and TRBJ2-7; D ambiguous. V lost 4 bases and J 2 bases, leaving 9 bases between the germline ends. CDR3 length: 13 amino acids. The V gene's germline CDR1 is MNHNS and CDR2 SASEGT. The CDR3 region has the DNA TGTGCCAGCAGTGTTAGGGCAACCTACGAGCAGTACTTC. Its protein is CASSVRATYEQYF.

This rearrangement joins TRBV19 to TRBJ1-5; no clear D. The germline CDR1 and CDR2 sequences are LNHDA and SQIVND (reference sequence). The CDR3 extends over 14 amino acids. The ends were cut back, 7 bases at V and 0 bases at J, with 10 bases in the middle. CDR3 nucleotide sequence: TGTGCCAGTACCCCTTTTAATAGCAATCAGCCCCAGCATTTT. Protein sequence: CASTPFNSNQPQHF.

The chain uses TRBV5-4 and TRBJ1-1; tentative D call: TRBD1 (5 bases). This CDR3 is built from 14 residues. V was pared by 0 bases and J by 3 bases, with 9 bases between. Germline CDR1 is SGHNT and CDR2 is YYREEE (reference sequence). The CDR3 is CASSLVTGDTEAFF. CDR3 DNA: TGTGCCAGCAGCTTGGTTACGGGGGACACTGAAGCTTTCTTT.

This chain links TRBV5-6 with TRBJ1-4, with D possibly being TRBD1 (6 bases). The CDR3 spans 13 residues. V dropped 5 bases and J dropped 4 bases, with 9 bases sitting between them. Germline CDR1 SGHDT, CDR2 YYEEEE. In DNA form, the CDR3 reads TGTGCCAGCAGAGGACAGAATAATGAAAAACTGTTTTTT. It codes for CASRGQNNEKLFF.

The V call is TRBV4-1, the J call TRBJ1-2, with D hard to call. The CDR3 loop spans 17 amino acids. Per germline, CDR1 MGHRA and CDR2 YSYEKL. V was cut by 1 base and J by 2 bases, with 17 bases left in between. The CDR3 protein is CASSQGVFGRINYGYTF. The CDR3 bases are TGCGCCAGCAGCCAAGGGGTATTTGGTAGGATCAACTATGGCTACACCTTC.

The chain carries TRBV5-8 and TRBJ1-5; perhaps TRBD1 as D (6 bases). The germline V and J ends were trimmed by 2 bases and 4 bases, with 19 bases remaining between them. This CDR3 has 17 amino acids. Germline CDR1 reads SGHTS; CDR2 reads YDEGEE. The CDR3 protein is CASSFVGWTEINQPQHF. The DNA for the CDR3 is TGTGCCAGCAGCTTTGTAGGCTGGACAGAGATAAATCAGCCCCAGCATTTT.